The 15 T cell receptor beta chains listed next were all sequenced from one sample in a study of OX40 agonist ivuxolimab in advanced cancers. Preparation of the library involved the immunoSEQ multiplex PCR assay. TCRdb limited this immuneACCESS table to in-frame rearrangements with V and J called. A share of clones is missing; checked studies link under half to unresolved V genes, and the rest is unexplained. This sample is represented by under 110,000 clones; roughly nine tenths of them were singletons. Of the sample, more than 0.4% falls within the top ten clones. The sequencing here drew on CD4+ or CD8+ T cells sorted from blood, taken in a trial of the OX40 agonist ivuxolimab. Receptor source: an adult with an advanced solid tumor such as melanoma, head and neck, liver or kidney cancer.

This sequence joins TRBV5-4 and TRBJ2-5; tentatively, D is TRBD1 or TRBD2 (6 bases each). Germline loops: CDR1 SGHNT, CDR2 YYREEE (reference sequence). CDR3 size: 15 residues. V was clipped by 4 bases and J by 5 bases, with 18 bases between them. CDR3: CASSRPGASTETQYF. The CDR3 region has the DNA TGTGCCAGCAGCCGGCCGGGGGCCTCTACGGAGACCCAGTACTTC.

This chain links TRBV10-3 with TRBJ1-1; D call uncertain. The CDR3 contains 14 residues. Looked up from germline, CDR1 is ENHRY and CDR2 is SYGVKD. Trimming pared 6 bases from V and 0 bases from J, leaving 11 bases between. Here the CDR3 DNA reads TGTGCCATCAGCCCTGACAACATGAACACTGAAGCTTTCTTT. Its translation is CAISPDNMNTEAFF.

The chain employs TRBV18 and TRBJ1-2, with 10 bases identical to TRBD1. Germline V gene lookup returns CDR1 KGHSH and CDR2 LQKENI. Unmatched junction bases numbered 6, after V lost 0 bases and J lost 11 bases. This CDR3 contains 14 residues. This CDR3 reads CASSPPGQGTGYTF. The CDR3 nucleotides read TGTGCCAGCTCACCACCGGGACAGGGGACTGGTTACACCTTC.

In DNA, the CDR3 is TGTGCCAGTAGTTCTAGGACAGGGGCGAACACCGGGGAGCTGTTTTTT. Amino acids: CASSSRTGANTGELFF. V and J are TRBV19 and TRBJ2-2; TRBD1 matches 9 bases. V shed 5 bases and J 0 bases; nucleotides not matched to a gene: 4. Germline loops: CDR1 LNHDA, CDR2 SQIVND (reference sequence). The CDR3 length is 16 residues.

This clone appeared a single time. The V gene is TRBV11-2, the J gene TRBJ2-7; D ambiguous. This CDR3 is 11 amino acids long. Germline V gives CDR1 SGHAT, CDR2 FQNNGV. Trimming took off 6 bases at V and 4 bases at J, with 7 bases between the two ends. The CDR3 is CASRTSYEQYF. In DNA form, the CDR3 reads TGTGCCAGCAGGACTTCGTACGAGCAGTACTTC.

J is TRBJ1-2 and V is TRBV28; D remains ambiguous. This CDR3 spans 13 amino acids. Trimming removed 2 bases from V and 4 bases from J, with 8 bases in between. Germline CDR1 reads MDHEN; CDR2 reads SYDVKM. CDR3 in amino acids: CASSLPDSYGYTF. The CDR3 bases are TGTGCCAGCAGTTTACCCGATTCCTATGGCTACACCTTC.

The chain links TRBV19 to TRBJ1-1; the D is unclear. The ends were cut back, 5 bases at V and 5 bases at J, with 12 bases in the middle. The germline gives CDR1 LNHDA, CDR2 SQIVND (reference sequence). CDR3 size: 13 residues. The CDR3 DNA sequence: TGTGCCAGTAGTCCTCAAACCTCAACTGAAGCTTTCTTT. Translating it yields CASSPQTSTEAFF.

The gene calls are TRBV5-5 and TRBJ2-7; 13 bases agree with TRBD2. Germline V gives CDR1 SGHKS, CDR2 YYEKEE (reference sequence). The length of the CDR3 is 15 residues. V was clipped by 5 bases and J by 6 bases; unmatched bases: 8. The CDR3 loop is CASSWTSGGYAEQYF. The CDR3 DNA reads TGTGCCAGCAGTTGGACTAGCGGGGGTTATGCCGAGCAGTACTTC.

In this sample, this clone turned up once. This chain uses TRBV5-1 with TRBJ1-1; D is undetermined. The V and J ends lost 0 bases and 1 base respectively, with 10 bases between them. The CDR3 loop spans 15 amino acids. Per germline, CDR1 SGHRS and CDR2 YFSETQ. The chain's CDR3 is CASSLDITENTEAFF. CDR3 coding DNA: TGCGCCAGCAGCTTGGATATAACAGAGAACACTGAAGCTTTCTTT. Complete variable domain (other parts from reference TRBV5-1 and TRBJ1-1): KAGVTQTPRYLIKTRGQQVTLSCSPISGHRSVSWYQQTPGQGLQFLFEYFSETQRNKGNFPGRFSGRQFSNSRSEMNVSTLELGDSALYLCASSLDITENTEAFFGQGTRLTVV.

This clone was counted a few times. The V and J genes are TRBV10-2 and TRBJ1-5; TRBD1 is a possible D gene (5 bases). This CDR3 is 12 amino acids long. Trimming removed 5 bases from V and 5 bases from J, with 7 bases in between. CDR1 and CDR2 (germline): WSHSY, SAAADI. This CDR3 reads CASSLQDQPQHF. CDR3 nucleotides: TGCGCCAGCAGTTTACAGGATCAGCCCCAGCATTTT.

The V call is TRBV9, the J call TRBJ1-2, with TRBD1 matching over 7 bases. Trimming cost V 3 bases and J 5 bases; bases outside gene matches: 10. The CDR3 extends over 15 amino acids. The germline V gene has CDR1 SGDLS and CDR2 YYNGEE. CDR3 nucleotide sequence: TGTGCCAGCAGCGAGGGGGCCCCAAGATCGTATGGCTACACCTTC. As protein: CASSEGAPRSYGYTF. The complete variable domain, with remaining parts taken from reference TRBV9 and TRBJ1-2, reads DSGVTQTPKHLITATGQRVTLRCSPRSGDLSVYWYQQSLDQGLQFLIQYYNGEERAKGNILERFSAQQFPDLHSELNLSSLELGDSALYFCASSEGAPRSYGYTFGSGTRLTVV.

The chain couples TRBV4-1 to TRBJ2-7; D perhaps matches TRBD2 (5 bases). The CDR3 sequence is 16 residues long. In germline, CDR1 is MGHRA, CDR2 YSYEKL. The germline V and J ends were trimmed by 1 base and 3 bases, with 16 bases remaining between them. CDR3 residues: CASSQAFFSGNYEQYF. The CDR3 DNA is TGCGCCAGCAGCCAAGCATTCTTCAGCGGAAACTACGAGCAGTACTTC.

In its sample, this clone was seen once. The CDR3 loop reads CRGHEQYF. The CDR3 DNA sequence: TGTCGGGGACACGAGCAGTACTTC. The genes are TRBV19 and TRBJ2-7; the D call may be TRBD1 or TRBD2 (5 bases each). The CDR3 loop spans 8 amino acids. CDR1 and CDR2 from the germline V gene are LNHDA and SQIVND (reference sequence).

The chain carries TRBV11-2 and TRBJ1-1; 9 bases agree with TRBD1. Germline V CDR1 and CDR2: SGHAT, FQNNGV. V was clipped by 5 bases and J by 5 bases; unmatched bases: 6. This CDR3 is built from 14 residues. This CDR3 is CASSADRGGTEAFF. CDR3 bases: TGTGCCAGCAGCGCGGACAGGGGCGGGACTGAAGCTTTCTTT.

The DNA of the CDR3 is TGCGCCGGAGGACAGGGGGACACCGGGGAGCTGTTTTTT. Translated, it gives CAGGQGDTGELFF. J is TRBJ2-2 and V is TRBV5-1; 10 bases are shared with TRBD1. In germline, CDR1 is SGHRS, CDR2 YFSETQ. V shed 10 bases, J shed 3 bases, and the junction held 3 bases outside the gene matches. The CDR3 runs to 13 residues.